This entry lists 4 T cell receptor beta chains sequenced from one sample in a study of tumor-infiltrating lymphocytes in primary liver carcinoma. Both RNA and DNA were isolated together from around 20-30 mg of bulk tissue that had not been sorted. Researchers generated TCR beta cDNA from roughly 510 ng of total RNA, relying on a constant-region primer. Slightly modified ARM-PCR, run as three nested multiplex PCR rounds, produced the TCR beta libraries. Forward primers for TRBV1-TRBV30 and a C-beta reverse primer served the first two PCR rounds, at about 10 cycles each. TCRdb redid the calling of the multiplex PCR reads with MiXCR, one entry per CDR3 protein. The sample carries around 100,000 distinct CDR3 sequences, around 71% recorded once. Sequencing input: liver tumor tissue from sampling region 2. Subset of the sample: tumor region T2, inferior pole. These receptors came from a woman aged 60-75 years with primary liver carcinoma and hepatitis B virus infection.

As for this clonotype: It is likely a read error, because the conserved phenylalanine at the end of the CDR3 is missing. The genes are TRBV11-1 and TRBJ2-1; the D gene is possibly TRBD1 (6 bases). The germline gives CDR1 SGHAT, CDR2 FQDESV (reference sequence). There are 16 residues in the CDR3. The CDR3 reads CASSSRNRANYNEQFL. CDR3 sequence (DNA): TGCGCCAGCAGCTCCCGTAACAGGGCGAACTACAATGAGCAGTTCTTA.

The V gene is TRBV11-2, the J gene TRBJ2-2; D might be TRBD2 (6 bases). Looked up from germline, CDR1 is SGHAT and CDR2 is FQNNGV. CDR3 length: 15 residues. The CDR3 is CTSSPPHGPTGELFF. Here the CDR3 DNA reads TGTACTAGCAGCCCTCCGCATGGACCGACCGGGGAGCTGTTTTTT.

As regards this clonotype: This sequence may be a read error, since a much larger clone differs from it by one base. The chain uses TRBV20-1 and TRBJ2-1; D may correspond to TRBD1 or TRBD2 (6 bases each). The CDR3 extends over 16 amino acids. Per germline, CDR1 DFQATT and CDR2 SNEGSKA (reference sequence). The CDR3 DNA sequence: TGCAGTGCTAGAGACAACCGGGGGCTGAAGGGCAATGGGCAGTTCTTC. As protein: CSARDNRGLKGNGQFF.

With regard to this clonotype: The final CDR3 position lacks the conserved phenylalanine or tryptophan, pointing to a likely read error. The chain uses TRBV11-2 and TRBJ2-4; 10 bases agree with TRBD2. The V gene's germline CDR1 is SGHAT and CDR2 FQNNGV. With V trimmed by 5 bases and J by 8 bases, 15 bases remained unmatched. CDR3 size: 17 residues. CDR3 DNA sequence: TGTGCCAGCAGCCCTGGGAGGCTACTAAGCGGGAGGGACATTCAGTACCTC. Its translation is CASSPGRLLSGRDIQYL.